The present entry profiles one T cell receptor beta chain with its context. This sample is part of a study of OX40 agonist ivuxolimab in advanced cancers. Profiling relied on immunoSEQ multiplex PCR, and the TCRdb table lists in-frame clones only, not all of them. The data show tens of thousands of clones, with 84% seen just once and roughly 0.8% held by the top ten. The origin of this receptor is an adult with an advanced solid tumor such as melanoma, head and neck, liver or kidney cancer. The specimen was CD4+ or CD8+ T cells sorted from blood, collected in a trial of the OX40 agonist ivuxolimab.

CDR3 amino acids: CASSWGGENQPQHF. The CDR3 DNA is TGTGCCAGCAGCTGGGGGGGAGAGAATCAGCCCCAGCATTTT. J is TRBJ1-5 and V is TRBV9; D possibly corresponds to TRBD1 (5 bases). CDR1 and CDR2 (germline): SGDLS, YYNGEE. Trimming cost V 4 bases and J 4 bases, with 12 bases left between them. This CDR3 is built from 14 residues. Based on the CDR3 plus reference TRBV9 and TRBJ1-5, the full variable domain is DSGVTQTPKHLITATGQRVTLRCSPRSGDLSVYWYQQSLDQGLQFLIQYYNGEERAKGNILERFSAQQFPDLHSELNLSSLELGDSALYFCASSWGGENQPQHFGDGTRLSIL.